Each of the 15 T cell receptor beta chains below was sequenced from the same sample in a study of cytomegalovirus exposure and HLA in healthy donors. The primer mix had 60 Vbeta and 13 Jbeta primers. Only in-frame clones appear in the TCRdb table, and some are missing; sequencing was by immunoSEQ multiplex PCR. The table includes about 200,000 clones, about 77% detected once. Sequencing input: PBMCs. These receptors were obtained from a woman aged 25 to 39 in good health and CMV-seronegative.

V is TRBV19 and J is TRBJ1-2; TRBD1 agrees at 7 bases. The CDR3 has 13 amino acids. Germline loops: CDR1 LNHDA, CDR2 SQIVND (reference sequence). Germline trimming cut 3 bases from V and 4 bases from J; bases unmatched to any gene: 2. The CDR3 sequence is CASSIDRAYGYTF. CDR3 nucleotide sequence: TGTGCCAGTAGTATCGACAGGGCCTATGGCTACACCTTC.

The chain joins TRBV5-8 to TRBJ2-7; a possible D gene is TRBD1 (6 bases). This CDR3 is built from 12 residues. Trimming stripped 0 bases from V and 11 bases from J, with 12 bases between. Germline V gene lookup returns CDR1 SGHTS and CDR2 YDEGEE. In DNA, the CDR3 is TGTGCCAGCAGCTTGGTACGGCCAGGGGAGTACTTC. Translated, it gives CASSLVRPGEYF.

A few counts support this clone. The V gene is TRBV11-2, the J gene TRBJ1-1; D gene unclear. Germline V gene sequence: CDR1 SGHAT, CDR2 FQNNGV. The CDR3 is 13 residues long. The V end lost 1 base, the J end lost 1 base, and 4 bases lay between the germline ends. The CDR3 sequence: CASSLAQNTEAFF. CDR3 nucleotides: TGTGCCAGCAGCTTAGCCCAGAACACTGAAGCTTTCTTT.

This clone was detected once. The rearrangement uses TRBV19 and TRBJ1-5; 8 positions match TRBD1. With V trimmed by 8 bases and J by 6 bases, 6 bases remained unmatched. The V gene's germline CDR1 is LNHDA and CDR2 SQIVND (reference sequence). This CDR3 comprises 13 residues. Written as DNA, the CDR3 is TGTGCCAGTCTTCAGGGGGCGGGTCAGCCCCAGCATTTT. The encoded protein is CASLQGAGQPQHF.

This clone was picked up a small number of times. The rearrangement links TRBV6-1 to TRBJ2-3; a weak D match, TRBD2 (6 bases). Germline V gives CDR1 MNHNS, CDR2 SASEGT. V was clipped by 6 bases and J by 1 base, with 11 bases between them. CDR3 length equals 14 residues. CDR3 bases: TGTGCCAGCAGCCTCGGGGGACGCACAGATACGCAGTATTTT. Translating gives CASSLGGRTDTQYF.

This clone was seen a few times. This chain's CDR3 is CASSSTGLDYQETQYF. CDR3 in DNA: TGTGCCAGCAGTTCTACAGGATTAGACTACCAAGAGACCCAGTACTTC. The chain combines TRBV2 with TRBJ2-5, with D possibly being TRBD1 (5 bases). Trimming left V 5 bases short and J 0 bases short, with 16 bases between. The germline CDR1 and CDR2 sequences are SNHLY and FYNNEI. This CDR3 comprises 16 residues.

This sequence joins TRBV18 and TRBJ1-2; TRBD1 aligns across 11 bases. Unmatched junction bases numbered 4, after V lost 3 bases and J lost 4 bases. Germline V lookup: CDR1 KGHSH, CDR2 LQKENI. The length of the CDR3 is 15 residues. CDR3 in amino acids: CASSPTGQGAYGYTF. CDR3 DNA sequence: TGTGCCAGCTCACCGACTGGACAGGGGGCCTATGGCTACACCTTC.

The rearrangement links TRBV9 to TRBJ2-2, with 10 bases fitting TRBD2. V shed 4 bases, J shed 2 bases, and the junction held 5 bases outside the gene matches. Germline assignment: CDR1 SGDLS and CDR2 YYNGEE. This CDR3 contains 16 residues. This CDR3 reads CASSPRTSGNTGELFF. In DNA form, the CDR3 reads TGTGCCAGCAGCCCTCGGACTAGCGGTAACACCGGGGAGCTGTTTTTT.

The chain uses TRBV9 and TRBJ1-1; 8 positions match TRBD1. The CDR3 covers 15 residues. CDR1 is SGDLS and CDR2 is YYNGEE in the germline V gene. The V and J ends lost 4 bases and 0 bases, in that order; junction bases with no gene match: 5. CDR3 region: CASSPSGGMNTEAFF. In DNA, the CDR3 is TGTGCCAGCAGCCCTTCAGGGGGCATGAACACTGAAGCTTTCTTT.

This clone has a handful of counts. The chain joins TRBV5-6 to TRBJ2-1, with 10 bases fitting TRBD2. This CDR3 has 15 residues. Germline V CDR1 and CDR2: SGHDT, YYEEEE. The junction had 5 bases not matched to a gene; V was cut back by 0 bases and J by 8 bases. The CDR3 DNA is TGTGCCAGCAGCTTGGCCTTAGCGGGGGGCCATGAGCAGTTCTTC. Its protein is CASSLALAGGHEQFF.

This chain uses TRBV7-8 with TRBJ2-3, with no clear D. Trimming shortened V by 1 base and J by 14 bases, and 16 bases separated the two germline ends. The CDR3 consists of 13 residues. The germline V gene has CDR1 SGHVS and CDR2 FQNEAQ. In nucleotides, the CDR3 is TGTGCCAGCAGCTTAGTGACTCCCAGTCATCCGTATTTT. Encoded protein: CASSLVTPSHPYF.

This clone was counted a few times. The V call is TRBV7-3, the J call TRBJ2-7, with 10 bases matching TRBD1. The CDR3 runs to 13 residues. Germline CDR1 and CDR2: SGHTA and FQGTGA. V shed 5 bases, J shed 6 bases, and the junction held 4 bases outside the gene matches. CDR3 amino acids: CASSAGQGLEQYF. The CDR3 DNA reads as TGTGCCAGCAGCGCGGGACAGGGGCTCGAGCAGTACTTC.

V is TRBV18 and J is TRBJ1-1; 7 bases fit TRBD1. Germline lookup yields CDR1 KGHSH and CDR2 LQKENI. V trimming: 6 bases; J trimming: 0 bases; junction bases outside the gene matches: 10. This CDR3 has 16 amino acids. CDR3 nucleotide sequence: TGTGCCAGCTCGCCAACAGGGGACCCAATGAACACTGAAGCTTTCTTT. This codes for CASSPTGDPMNTEAFF.

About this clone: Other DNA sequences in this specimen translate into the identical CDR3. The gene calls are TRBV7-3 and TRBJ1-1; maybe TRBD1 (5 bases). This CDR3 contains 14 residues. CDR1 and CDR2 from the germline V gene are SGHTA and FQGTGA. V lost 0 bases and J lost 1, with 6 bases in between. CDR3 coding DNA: TGTGCCAGCAGCTTAACGGGGGGGAACACTGAAGCTTTCTTT. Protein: CASSLTGGNTEAFF.

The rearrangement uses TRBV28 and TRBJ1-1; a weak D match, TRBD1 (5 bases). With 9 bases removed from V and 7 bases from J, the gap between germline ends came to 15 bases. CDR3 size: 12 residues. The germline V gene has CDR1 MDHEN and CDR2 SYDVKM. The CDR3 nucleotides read TGTGCCAGTAACTCCAGGGTTTGTGAAGCTTTCTTT. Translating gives CASNSRVCEAFF.